Shown below are 10 T cell receptor beta chains from a single sample sequenced in a study of blood T cell repertoires in COVID-19. The assay was immunoSEQ multiplex PCR, and TCRdb's table has in-frame clones only and misses some. The table shows tens of thousands of clones, with 90% occurring only once. The sample comprised peripheral blood. The receptors were sampled from a man aged 35 to 55 with acute or convalescent COVID-19.

This clone occurred a few times. The rearrangement uses TRBV3-1 (or the pseudogene TRBV3-2) and TRBJ2-1, with 9 bases aligning to TRBD2. The V segment lost 5 bases and the J segment 6 bases; nucleotides outside the gene matches: 8. Germline values: CDR1 LGHDT, CDR2 YNNKEL (reference sequence). The CDR3 sequence is 15 residues long. CDR3 region: CASSYSGRGVNEQFF. In nucleotides, the CDR3 is TGTGCCAGCAGCTATAGCGGGAGAGGGGTCAATGAGCAGTTCTTC.

The chain combines TRBV29-1 with TRBJ1-1; D unresolved. The length of the CDR3 is 14 residues. Germline CDR1 is SQVTM and CDR2 is ANQGSEA. Trimming stripped 3 bases from V and 0 bases from J, with 11 bases between. The CDR3 here is CSVEVGGLNTEAFF. CDR3 sequence (DNA): TGCAGCGTTGAGGTCGGTGGGCTGAACACTGAAGCTTTCTTT. The variable domain in full, with the rest retrieved from reference TRBV29-1 and TRBJ1-1, is SAVISQKPSRDICQRGTSLTIQCQVDSQVTMMFWYRQQPGQSLTLIATANQGSEATYESGFVIDKFPISRPNLTFSTLTVSNMSPEDSSIYLCSVEVGGLNTEAFFGQGTRLTVV.

This clone was seen only a few times. This rearrangement joins TRBV7-2 to TRBJ1-2; 9 bases fit TRBD1. Germline V gene sequence: CDR1 SGHTA, CDR2 FQGNSA. The CDR3 has 15 residues. V shed 2 bases and J 2 bases; nucleotides not matched to a gene: 3. CDR3 loop: CASSLTGQGNYGYTF. CDR3 sequence (DNA): TGTGCCAGCAGCTTAACGGGACAGGGAAACTATGGCTACACCTTC.

The CDR3 here is CASMRGCPNSPLHF. The CDR3 region has the DNA TGTGCCAGCATGCGGGGCTGCCCAAATTCACCCCTCCACTTT. V and J are TRBV21-1 and TRBJ1-6. TRBV21-1 is a pseudogene locus. The CDR3 is 14 residues long.

The J gene is TRBJ1-2, the V gene TRBV18, with D perhaps TRBD1 (5 bases). Germline V gives CDR1 KGHSH, CDR2 LQKENI. Trimming left V 3 bases short and J 4 bases short, with 18 bases between. CDR3 length equals 16 residues. CDR3 in DNA: TGTGCCAGCTCACCGAATTGGGGCGACAGAGTCTATGGCTACACCTTC. The encoded protein is CASSPNWGDRVYGYTF.

The J gene is TRBJ1-5, the V gene TRBV5-1, with TRBD1 as a possible D gene (6 bases). There are 14 residues in the CDR3. Per the germline V gene, CDR1 is SGHRS and CDR2 is YFSETQ. V was shortened by 0 bases and J by 2 bases, with 6 bases between the two germline ends. The CDR3 sequence is CASSLGTGNQPQHF. DNA for the CDR3: TGCGCCAGCAGCTTGGGGACAGGCAATCAGCCCCAGCATTTT.

The V and J genes are TRBV7-9 and TRBJ2-1, with a tentative D call TRBD2 (5 bases). Trimming left V 0 bases short and J 3 bases short, with 15 bases between. The CDR3 loop spans 17 amino acids. Germline CDR1 SEHNR, CDR2 FQNEAQ (reference sequence). DNA for the CDR3: TGTGCCAGCAGCTTAGCGCGCAGCGGATCTATCTACAATGAGCAGTTCTTC. Its translation is CASSLARSGSIYNEQFF.

The chain uses TRBV9 and TRBJ1-5; TRBD1 matches at 8 bases. Looked up from germline, CDR1 is SGDLS and CDR2 is YYNGEE. J was trimmed by 0 bases and V by 3 bases; bases with no gene match: 2. The CDR3 has 15 amino acids. The DNA of the CDR3 is TGTGCCAGCAGCGCCAGGGGGCTTAGCAATCAGCCCCAGCATTTT. Translated, it gives CASSARGLSNQPQHF.

This clone was seen only once. The CDR3 loop reads CATSDSPGLAGAASYEQYF. The CDR3 DNA reads as TGTGCCACCAGTGACAGTCCGGGACTAGCGGGAGCCGCTTCCTACGAGCAGTACTTC. The chain links TRBV24-1 to TRBJ2-7; 14 bases agree with TRBD2. The CDR3 consists of 19 residues. Trimming cost V 4 bases and J 1 base; bases outside gene matches: 11. Germline V gene lookup returns CDR1 KGHDR and CDR2 SFDVKD.

This rearrangement joins TRBV19 to TRBJ2-3; weak D call: TRBD1 (6 bases). V lost 3 bases to trimming and J lost 1 base, with 14 bases between them. The germline V gene encodes CDR1 LNHDA and CDR2 SQIVND (reference sequence). This CDR3 region has 16 residues. The CDR3 DNA is TGTGCCAGTAGTATCCGGCAGGGGAGTGGCACAGATACGCAGTATTTT. Translation: CASSIRQGSGTDTQYF.